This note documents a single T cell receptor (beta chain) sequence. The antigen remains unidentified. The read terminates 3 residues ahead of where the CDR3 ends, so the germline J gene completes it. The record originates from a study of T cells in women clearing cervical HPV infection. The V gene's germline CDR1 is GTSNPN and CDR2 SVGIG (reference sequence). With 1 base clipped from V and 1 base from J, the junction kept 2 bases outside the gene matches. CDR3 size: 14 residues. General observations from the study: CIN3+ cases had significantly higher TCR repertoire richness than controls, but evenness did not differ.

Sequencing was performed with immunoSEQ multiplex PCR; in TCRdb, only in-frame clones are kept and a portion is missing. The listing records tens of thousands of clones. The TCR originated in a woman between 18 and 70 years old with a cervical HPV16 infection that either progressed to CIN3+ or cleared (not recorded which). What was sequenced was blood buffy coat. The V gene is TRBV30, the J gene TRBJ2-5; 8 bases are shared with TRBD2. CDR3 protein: CAWSGLAGQETQYF. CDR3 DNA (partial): TGTGCCTGGAGTGGGCTAGCGGGCCAAGAGACC.